The 18 T cell receptor beta chains presented below share a single source sample, sequenced in a study of T cells expressing NK-cell markers. With the 5' RACE reads reprocessed, TCRdb shows one record per CDR3 protein and no DNA. This table lists about half a million distinct CDR3 sequences. The source material was blood T cells: a sorted CD56 or NKG2C T cell subset, CD4+ or CD8+ T cells, or bulk PBMC T cells (not recorded which). Receptor source: a woman in her forties or fifties in good health.

The chain uses TRBV27 and TRBJ2-5; checking the TCRdb D call of TRBD2 is not possible without DNA. CDR3 length: 14 residues. CDR1 is MNHEY and CDR2 is SMNVEV in the germline V gene (reference sequence). The CDR3: CASSLGGSMKTQYF.

The chain links TRBV4-2 to TRBJ2-3; checking the TCRdb D call of TRBD2 is not possible without DNA. The germline gives CDR1 LGHNA, CDR2 YNFKEQ. This CDR3 has 15 residues. The CDR3 sequence: CASSRGGGSTDTQYF.

The chain joins TRBV7-2 to TRBJ2-1; the D call of TRBD2 rests on TCRdb alone, since no DNA is present to check it. The CDR3 contains 15 residues. Germline CDR1 reads SGHTA; CDR2 reads FQGNSA. CDR3 region: CASSLRGTFYNEQFF. Looking up the rest from reference TRBV7-2 and TRBJ2-1 gives the full variable domain: GAGVSQSPSNKVTEKGKDVELRCDPISGHTALYWYRQSLGQGLEFLIYFQGNSAPDKSGLPSDRFSAERTGGSVSTLTIQRTQQEDSAVYLCASSLRGTFYNEQFFGPGTRLTVL.

The chain joins TRBV25-1 to TRBJ2-1; the TRBD2 assignment by TCRdb is unverifiable without DNA. This CDR3 has 16 amino acids. Germline V gene sequence: CDR1 MGHDK, CDR2 SYGVNS. This CDR3 reads CASSEFPQGSYNEQFF. Using reference TRBV25-1 and TRBJ2-1 for the parts outside the CDR3, the full variable domain is EADIYQTPRYLVIGTGKKITLECSQTMGHDKMYWYQQDPGMELHLIHYSYGVNSTEKGDLSSESTVSRIRTEHFPLTLESARPSHTSQYLCASSEFPQGSYNEQFFGPGTRLTVL.

V gene TRBV15 combines with J gene TRBJ2-3; TCRdb's D gene call, TRBD2, goes unchecked for lack of DNA. The germline CDR1 and CDR2 sequences are LNHNV and YYDKDF (reference sequence). CDR3 length: 16 amino acids. CDR3 sequence reads: CATSRGSGGRTDTQYF.

CDR3 in amino acids: CASSLISSGVYNEQFF. The chain joins TRBV5-1 to TRBJ2-1; TCRdb's D call of TRBD2 is untestable without DNA. CDR1 and CDR2 from the germline V gene are SGHRS and YFSETQ. The CDR3 consists of 16 residues.

V usage is TRBV24-1 and J usage is TRBJ1-1; the D call from TCRdb, TRBD1, cannot be confirmed without DNA. The length of the CDR3 is 11 residues. Germline CDR1 KGHDR, CDR2 SFDVKD. The CDR3 sequence is CATARGTEAFF.

The chain employs TRBV6-6 and TRBJ1-2; lacking DNA, the TRBD1 call made by TCRdb goes unchecked. This CDR3 contains 13 residues. Germline V lookup: CDR1 MNHNY, CDR2 SVGAGI (reference sequence). This CDR3 is CASSPGIFDGYTF.

The V call is TRBV2, the J call TRBJ2-2. This CDR3 region has 15 residues. The germline V gene has CDR1 SNHLY and CDR2 FYNNEI. The CDR3 region is CASLREASATGELFF.

CDR3 region: CAISELTSEQFF. The chain combines TRBV10-3 with TRBJ2-1. From germline, CDR1 is ENHRY and CDR2 SYGVKD. CDR3 length: 12 amino acids.

The rearrangement uses TRBV28 and TRBJ2-2; TCRdb designates TRBD1, a call that cannot be tested without DNA. Germline loops: CDR1 MDHEN, CDR2 SYDVKM. This CDR3 has 13 residues. The CDR3 protein is CASIAGVTGELFF.

This chain's CDR3 is CSVENIGGPRNEQFF. The chain carries TRBV29-1 and TRBJ2-1. This CDR3 has 15 residues. The germline CDR1 and CDR2 sequences are SQVTM and ANQGSEA.

The chain links TRBV7-2 to TRBJ2-7. CDR1 and CDR2 (germline): SGHTA, FQGNSA. The CDR3 loop spans 15 amino acids. This CDR3 is CASSASSSSSYEQYF.

The V call is TRBV9, the J call TRBJ2-5. In germline, CDR1 is SGDLS, CDR2 YYNGEE. The CDR3 is 13 amino acids. The CDR3 loop reads CASSVGVRETQYF.

The chain links TRBV6-1 to TRBJ2-7; as DNA is missing, the TRBD2 call by TCRdb cannot be tested. This CDR3 is 15 amino acids long. Germline assignment: CDR1 MNHNS and CDR2 SASEGT. CDR3 amino acids: CASSSLAGASYEQYF.

V gene TRBV27 combines with J gene TRBJ1-1; TCRdb calls TRBD1, which cannot be checked without DNA. CDR3 size: 14 residues. Germline V lookup: CDR1 MNHEY, CDR2 SMNVEV (reference sequence). The CDR3: CASSSGGQYTEAFF.

The chain combines TRBV5-1 with TRBJ1-2; TCRdb calls TRBD1, which cannot be checked without DNA. From germline, CDR1 is SGHRS and CDR2 YFSETQ. CDR3 length: 13 residues. The CDR3 spells CASSLLGTDGYTF.

The rearrangement links TRBV5-1 to TRBJ2-1; TCRdb gives TRBD1 as the D gene, but with no DNA this cannot be confirmed. Germline V CDR1 and CDR2: SGHRS, YFSETQ. CDR3 length: 14 residues. The CDR3 sequence is CASSGLGPYNEQFF.